This TCR beta chain derives from a study of shared clonotypes between healthy human individuals. In the sorted-subset replicate PCRs, 200 ng DNA, around 30,000 T cell genomes, was used. Libraries were prepared by immunoSEQ multiplex PCR; TCRdb keeps only in-frame clonotypes and omits some of them. The repertoire consists of 2 million to 3 million clones, with 93% occurring once and the leading ten covering more than 0.35%. The receptor's source is a young man in good health. Some clones in this sample may be carry-over from other donors' samples. The sequenced sample consisted of naive CD4+ T cells from PBMCs. Sample subset: CD45RA+ positively selected.

The chain's CDR3 is CASRQVPNTEAFF. The CDR3 DNA sequence: TGTGCCAGCAGACAGGTTCCGAACACTGAAGCTTTCTTT. The J gene is TRBJ1-1, the V gene TRBV7-6, with D possibly matching TRBD1 (5 bases). The CDR3 totals 13 residues. CDR1 and CDR2 from the germline V gene are SGHVS and FNYEAQ. Trimming cost V 6 bases and J 1 base, with 9 bases left between them.